The 19 T cell receptor beta chains below were found in one sample sequenced in a study of OX40 agonist ivuxolimab in advanced cancers. Sequencing used immunoSEQ multiplex PCR; TCRdb keeps in-frame clones, though not all of them. The sample carries around 46,000 clones, approximately 88% recorded once. This sample comprised CD4+ or CD8+ T cells sorted from blood, obtained in a trial of the OX40 agonist ivuxolimab. The receptors originated from an adult with an advanced solid tumor such as melanoma, head and neck, liver or kidney cancer.

The chain combines TRBV4-3 with TRBJ2-3, with D hard to call. Trimming removed 2 bases from V and 1 base from J, with 10 bases in between. This CDR3 contains 15 residues. CDR1 is LGHNA and CDR2 is YSLEER in the germline V gene. In DNA form, the CDR3 reads TGCGCCAGCAGCCAATCTCTGGTGGGCACAGATACGCAGTATTTT. This codes for CASSQSLVGTDTQYF.

This clone has just a few counts. The rearrangement uses TRBV4-3 and TRBJ1-2, with D perhaps matching TRBD1 (6 bases). Germline-derived CDR1 and CDR2 are LGHNA and YSLEER. This CDR3 has 16 residues. Between the trimmed V and J ends, which lost 0 bases and 4 bases, there was a span of 15 bases. The CDR3 is CASSQDDRPSPYGYTF. Here the CDR3 DNA reads TGCGCCAGCAGCCAAGATGACAGGCCCTCCCCCTATGGCTACACCTTC.

The chain is built from TRBV27 and TRBJ1-2, with unresolved D. Looked up from germline, CDR1 is MNHEY and CDR2 is SMNVEV (reference sequence). V lost 4 bases and J 5 bases, leaving 17 bases between the germline ends. The CDR3 covers 15 residues. The CDR3 nucleotides read TGTGCCAGCAGTTCCCTCCTCGAGACTGCATATGGCTACACCTTC. Residues: CASSSLLETAYGYTF.

The chain recombines TRBV7-3 with TRBJ2-7, with a weak D call TRBD2 (5 bases). V gave up 5 bases and J gave up 4 bases, with 18 bases separating them. The CDR3 covers 15 residues. CDR1 is SGHTA and CDR2 is FQGTGA in the germline V gene. CDR3 residues: CASSPGLALGYEQYF. CDR3 bases: TGTGCCAGCAGCCCCGGTCTAGCCTTGGGTTACGAGCAGTACTTC.

The V and J genes are TRBV19 and TRBJ1-5; 8 bases match TRBD1. The V and J ends lost 5 bases and 1 base, in that order; junction bases with no gene match: 7. The CDR3 is 16 residues long. Germline V gives CDR1 LNHDA, CDR2 SQIVND (reference sequence). DNA for the CDR3: TGTGCCAGTAGTCTTCCAGGGGGCAGAAGCAATCAGCCCCAGCATTTT. Its protein product is CASSLPGGRSNQPQHF.

The chain recombines TRBV7-3 with TRBJ2-5; no reliable D call. This CDR3 region has 13 residues. Germline-derived CDR1 and CDR2 are SGHTA and FQGTGA. With 5 bases removed from V and 1 base from J, the gap between germline ends came to 8 bases. CDR3 region: CASSPRPQETQYF. The CDR3 DNA follows: TGTGCCAGCAGCCCCCGCCCCCAAGAGACCCAGTACTTC.

The chain carries TRBV29-1 and TRBJ2-7; TRBD2 is a possible D gene (6 bases). The CDR3 length is 15 residues. With 1 base removed from V and 3 bases from J, the gap between germline ends came to 16 bases. Germline loops: CDR1 SQVTM, CDR2 ANQGSEA. CDR3 sequence (DNA): TGCAGCGTTGAAGGGGAGGACGCAGAAGACTACGAGCAGTACTTC. Residues: CSVEGEDAEDYEQYF.

The chain carries TRBV12-5 and TRBJ1-1, with TRBD1 identical over 7 bases. The junction had 19 bases not matched to a gene; V was cut back by 3 bases and J by 3 bases. The CDR3 contains 19 residues. Germline assignment: CDR1 LGHNT and CDR2 FRNRAP. In DNA, the CDR3 is TGTGCTAGTGGTTTTGTTATAGGGTGGCAGGGGGAATGGGACACTGAAGCTTTCTTT. Amino acid sequence: CASGFVIGWQGEWDTEAFF.

The CDR3 DNA sequence: TGCAGCGTTGTTGCGTGGACTAGCGGGAAGATCTACGAGCAGTACTTC. Translation gives CSVVAWTSGKIYEQYF. V gene TRBV29-1 combines with J gene TRBJ2-7, with 12 bases that match TRBD2. This CDR3 comprises 16 residues. V lost 4 bases and J lost 3; bases outside the gene matches: 10. The germline gives CDR1 SQVTM, CDR2 ANQGSEA.

This clone was seen more than once but under ten times. CDR3 nucleotide sequence: TGCGCCAGCAGCCATATAGCGGGAGGTTCCTACAATGAGCAGTTCTTC. Protein product: CASSHIAGGSYNEQFF. The V gene is TRBV4-3, the J gene TRBJ2-1; 10 bases are a match to TRBD2. The CDR3 loop spans 16 amino acids. The V segment lost 3 bases and the J segment 1 base; nucleotides outside the gene matches: 3. Germline CDR1 and CDR2: LGHNA and YSLEER.

The chain is built from TRBV27 and TRBJ2-7, with D perhaps being TRBD1 or TRBD2 (6 bases each). The germline V gene has CDR1 MNHEY and CDR2 SMNVEV (reference sequence). The V end was cut by 6 bases, the J end by 5 bases, with 11 bases between. This CDR3 is 12 amino acids long. In DNA form, the CDR3 reads TGTGCCAGCAGCTGGGGGGCGGACGAGCAGTACTTC. Encoded protein: CASSWGADEQYF.

DNA of the CDR3: TGTGCCAGCAGTTTCAGGGGGGATTACGAGCAGTACTTC. Encoded protein: CASSFRGDYEQYF. The gene calls are TRBV27 and TRBJ2-7; maybe TRBD1 (7 bases). The CDR3 totals 13 residues. Trimming removed 3 bases from V and 4 bases from J, with 10 bases in between. Germline V lookup: CDR1 MNHEY, CDR2 SMNVEV (reference sequence).

The chain has TRBV6-5 and TRBJ1-2; D perhaps matches TRBD1 (5 bases). The CDR3 sequence is 14 residues long. With 2 bases removed from V and 7 bases from J, the gap between germline ends came to 14 bases. CDR1 is MNHEY and CDR2 is SVGAGI in the germline V gene. Here the CDR3 reads CASSYRQGAGGYTF. DNA for the CDR3: TGTGCCAGCAGTTACCGACAAGGGGCCGGTGGCTACACCTTC.

The chain carries TRBV11-3 and TRBJ2-5; D unclear. There are 12 residues in the CDR3. CDR1 and CDR2 from the germline V gene are SGHNT and YENEEA. V lost 7 bases and J 7 bases, leaving 13 bases between the germline ends. The CDR3 reads CASIDVGGTQYF. CDR3 coding DNA: TGTGCCAGCATCGATGTAGGTGGGACCCAGTACTTC.

The chain recombines TRBV5-4 with TRBJ2-1; D remains unclear. V was trimmed by 0 bases and J by 10 bases, leaving 8 bases between them. Germline V gives CDR1 SGHNT, CDR2 YYREEE (reference sequence). This CDR3 is built from 12 residues. The CDR3 spells CASSLVAKEQFF. The CDR3 DNA follows: TGTGCCAGCAGCTTGGTGGCAAAGGAGCAGTTCTTC.

The rearrangement joins TRBV29-1 to TRBJ1-2; D perhaps matches TRBD1 (6 bases). This CDR3 has 12 residues. V dropped 7 bases and J dropped 4 bases, with 13 bases sitting between them. Germline values: CDR1 SQVTM, CDR2 ANQGSEA. CDR3 DNA: TGCAGCGGATTACAGGGCATCTATGGCTACACCTTC. Its protein is CSGLQGIYGYTF.

The rearrangement joins TRBV27 to TRBJ2-3; 10 bases align to TRBD2. J lost 1 base, V lost 11 bases, and 3 bases had no gene match. This CDR3 comprises 13 residues. The germline CDR1 and CDR2 sequences are MNHEY and SMNVEV (reference sequence). The CDR3 nucleotides are TGTGCCGCCGGACTAGCGGGCACAGATACGCAGTATTTT. Protein: CAAGLAGTDTQYF.

The chain joins TRBV6-5 to TRBJ1-1; maybe TRBD1 (6 bases). The V gene's germline CDR1 is MNHEY and CDR2 SVGAGI. This CDR3 is built from 14 residues. V was shortened by 6 bases and J by 5 bases, with 16 bases between the two germline ends. The CDR3 bases are TGTGCCAGCAGCACCCCCGGGACAACAACTGAAGCTTTCTTT. Its translation: CASSTPGTTTEAFF.

This sequence joins TRBV11-2 and TRBJ2-5, with 8 bases lining up with TRBD1. Germline V gene data show CDR1 as SGHAT and CDR2 as FQNNGV. The length of the CDR3 is 15 residues. Germline trimming cut 4 bases from V and 6 bases from J; bases unmatched to any gene: 10. The CDR3, as DNA: TGTGCCAGCAGCTCGCAGGACAGGGCGGAGAAGACCCAGTACTTC. This translates into CASSSQDRAEKTQYF.